Below, one T cell receptor beta chain is given with its context. Antigen specificity is unknown. V dropped 7 bases and J dropped 0 bases, with 19 bases sitting between them. The CDR3 runs 16 residues. The V gene's germline CDR1 is GTSNPN and CDR2 SVGIG (reference sequence). The sample originates from a study of cytomegalovirus exposure and HLA in healthy donors. Study-wide results and limits: A later analysis showed TCR association rates differing by HLA locus, peaking at DRB1 and lowest at HLA-C. In a later analysis, a missense DCLRE1C variant was linked to TCR beta V- and J-gene trimming. The authors reported that TCR beta sequences could predict HLA-A and HLA-B alleles. These predictions were accurate for most subjects in the first cohort. Cytomegalovirus-associated status was assigned to about 160 TCR beta chains.

The PCR ran on 60 Vbeta and 13 Jbeta primers. Clones were read by immunoSEQ multiplex PCR, and TCRdb kept only the in-frame ones, dropping some. The sample carries 100,000 to 150,000 clones, about 82% recorded once. The TCR originated in a boy younger than 18 in good health and CMV-seronegative. What was sequenced was PBMCs. The rearrangement joins TRBV30 to TRBJ1-3; D unresolved. CDR3 amino acids: CAFSLGWSSSGNTIYF. In DNA form, the CDR3 reads TGTGCCTTCTCACTAGGCTGGAGTAGCTCTGGAAACACCATATATTTT.